The 6 T cell receptor beta chains listed next were all sequenced from one sample in a study of blood T cells in healthy people across ages. A second PCR of about 7 to 12 cycles used a sample-barcoded 5' primer and a J-beta primer mix. Each CDR3 protein is one row after TCRdb ran MiXCR on the 5' RACE reads. The sample yields 800,000 to 1,000,000 distinct CDR3 sequences, around 49% seen once. Sequenced sample: blood. The receptors originated from a man aged 30-40 years in good health.

The chain is built from TRBV6-6 and TRBJ1-1; D remains unclear. The CDR3 length is 13 residues. Germline V gene data show CDR1 as MNHNY and CDR2 as SVGAGI (reference sequence). V was pared by 6 bases and J by 3 bases, with 11 bases between. CDR3 loop: CASSRHGDTEAFF. CDR3 coding DNA: TGTGCCAGCAGCAGACACGGGGACACTGAAGCTTTCTTT.

The chain employs TRBV7-2 and TRBJ1-4; TRBD1 might be the D (6 bases). Trimming removed 6 bases at V and 0 bases at J, with 8 bases between. This CDR3 contains 14 residues. CDR1 SGHTA and CDR2 FQGNSA come from the germline V gene. The CDR3 coding sequence is TGTGCCAGCAGAAACAGGGCAACTAATGAAAAACTGTTTTTT. Residues: CASRNRATNEKLFF. Supplemented by reference TRBV7-2 and TRBJ1-4, the full variable domain reads GAGVSQSPSNKVTEKGKDVELRCDPISGHTALYWYRQSLGQGLEFLIYFQGNSAPDKSGLPSDRFSAERTGGSVSTLTIQRTQQEDSAVYLCASRNRATNEKLFFGSGTQLSVL.

Comment on this clonotype: Relative to the germline gene, one junction end is altered; a read error may explain this. V gene TRBV24-1 combines with J gene TRBJ1-3; D gene ambiguous. This CDR3 spans 13 amino acids. Germline CDR1 is KGHDR and CDR2 is SFDVKD. In DNA, the CDR3 is TGTGCCACCGCTGGAGCCTCTGGGAACACCATATATTTT. This encodes CATAGASGNTIYF.

In this sample, this clonotype turned up a few times. This chain links TRBV4-3 with TRBJ1-4; the D is unclear. The CDR3 contains 16 residues. Looked up from germline, CDR1 is LGHNA and CDR2 is YSLEER. V was trimmed by 0 bases and J by 6 bases, leaving 14 bases between them. CDR3 loop: CASSQEWVEGYEKLFF. The CDR3 nucleotides are TGCGCCAGCAGCCAAGAATGGGTGGAAGGATATGAAAAACTGTTTTTT.

The genes are TRBV5-1 and TRBJ1-4; the D is unclear. Looked up from germline, CDR1 is SGHRS and CDR2 is YFSETQ. V lost 0 bases and J 5 bases, leaving 5 bases between the germline ends. CDR3 length: 13 residues. The CDR3 loop reads CASSLGQNEKLFF. The CDR3 nucleotides read TGCGCCAGCAGCTTGGGGCAGAATGAAAAACTGTTTTTT.

V and J are TRBV6-2 or TRBV6-3 and TRBJ2-1, with D maybe TRBD2 (6 bases). Germline CDR1 and CDR2: MNHEY and SVGEGT. CDR3 length: 14 amino acids. Trimming stripped 7 bases from V and 8 bases from J, with 18 bases between. CDR3 nucleotides: TGTGCCAGCACCCCACGGGTGGGCGGGGATGAGCAGTTCTTC. Residues: CASTPRVGGDEQFF.